This T cell receptor (beta chain) came from a study of CD8 T cells in ankylosing spondylitis. The study, taken as a whole, reports: Disease-linked clones were reportedly significantly enriched in matched ankylosing spondylitis synovial fluid. There was a TCR beta motif, made of several highly homologous variants, that appeared characteristic of ankylosing spondylitis blood.

Quantitative 5'-RACE with molecular barcodes produced the TCR beta libraries. TCRdb fed the 5' RACE reads into MiXCR, producing one record per CDR3 protein. The sample lists some 840,000 distinct CDR3 sequences, approximately 12% occurring once. Germline V gives CDR1 SQVTM, CDR2 ANQGSEA. V shed 6 bases and J 4 bases; nucleotides not matched to a gene: 9. The CDR3 covers 14 residues. This clonotype was found many times. Its antigen remains unidentified. The clonotype originates from a male donor with ankylosing spondylitis. Material: blood, either unsorted or a sorted T cell fraction (not recorded which). The rearrangement uses TRBV29-1 and TRBJ1-2; 9 nucleotides align to TRBD1. The CDR3 bases are TGCAGCGTCGCTAAACAGGGGGCAAGCTATGGCTACACCTTC. It is translated as CSVAKQGASYGYTF.